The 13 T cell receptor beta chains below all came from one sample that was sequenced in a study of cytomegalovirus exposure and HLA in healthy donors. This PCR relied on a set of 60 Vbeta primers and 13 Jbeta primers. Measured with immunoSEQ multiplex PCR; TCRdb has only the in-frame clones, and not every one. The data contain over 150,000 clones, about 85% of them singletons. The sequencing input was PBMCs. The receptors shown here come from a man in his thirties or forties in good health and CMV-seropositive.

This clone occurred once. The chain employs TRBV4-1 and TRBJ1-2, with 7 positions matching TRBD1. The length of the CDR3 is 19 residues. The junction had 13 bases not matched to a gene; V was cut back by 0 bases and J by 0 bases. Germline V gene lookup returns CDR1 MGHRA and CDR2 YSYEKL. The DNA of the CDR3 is TGCGCCAGCAGCCAAGATTTGGGAAAATTCGGGACAGCTAACTATGGCTACACCTTC. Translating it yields CASSQDLGKFGTANYGYTF.

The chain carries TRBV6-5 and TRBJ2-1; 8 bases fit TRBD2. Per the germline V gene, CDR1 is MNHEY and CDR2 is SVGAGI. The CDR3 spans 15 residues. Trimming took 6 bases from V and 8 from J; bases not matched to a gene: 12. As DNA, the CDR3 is TGTGCCAGCAGCCCCTCCCGGGAGGGCCGCCATGAGCAGTTCTTC. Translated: CASSPSREGRHEQFF.

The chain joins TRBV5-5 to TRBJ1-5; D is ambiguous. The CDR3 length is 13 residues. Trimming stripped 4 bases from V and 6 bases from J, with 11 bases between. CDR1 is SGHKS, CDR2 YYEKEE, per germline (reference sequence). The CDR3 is CASSPQAAQPQHF. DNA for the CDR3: TGTGCCAGCAGCCCTCAGGCCGCTCAGCCCCAGCATTTT.

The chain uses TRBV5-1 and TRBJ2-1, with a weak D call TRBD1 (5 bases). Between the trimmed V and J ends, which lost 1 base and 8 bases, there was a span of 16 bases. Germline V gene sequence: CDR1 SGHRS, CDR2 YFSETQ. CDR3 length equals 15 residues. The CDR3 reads CASSLMQGVNDEQFF. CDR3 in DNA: TGCGCCAGCAGCTTGATGCAGGGTGTTAACGATGAGCAGTTCTTC. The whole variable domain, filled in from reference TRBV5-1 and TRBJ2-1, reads KAGVTQTPRYLIKTRGQQVTLSCSPISGHRSVSWYQQTPGQGLQFLFEYFSETQRNKGNFPGRFSGRQFSNSRSEMNVSTLELGDSALYLCASSLMQGVNDEQFFGPGTRLTVL.

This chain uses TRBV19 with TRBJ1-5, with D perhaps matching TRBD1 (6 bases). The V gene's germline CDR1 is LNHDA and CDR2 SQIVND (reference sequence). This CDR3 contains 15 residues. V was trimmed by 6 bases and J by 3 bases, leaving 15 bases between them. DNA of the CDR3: TGTGCCAGTAGCCCCCTGGACAGTCTCAATCAGCCCCAGCATTTT. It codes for CASSPLDSLNQPQHF.

This chain's CDR3 is CAISETQVPSYNEQFF. The DNA of the CDR3 is TGTGCCATCAGTGAAACACAGGTTCCCTCCTACAATGAGCAGTTCTTC. The chain has TRBV10-3 and TRBJ2-1; possibly TRBD1 for D (5 bases). Trimming left V 3 bases short and J 0 bases short, with 12 bases between. The V gene's germline CDR1 is ENHRY and CDR2 SYGVKD. CDR3 length: 16 amino acids.

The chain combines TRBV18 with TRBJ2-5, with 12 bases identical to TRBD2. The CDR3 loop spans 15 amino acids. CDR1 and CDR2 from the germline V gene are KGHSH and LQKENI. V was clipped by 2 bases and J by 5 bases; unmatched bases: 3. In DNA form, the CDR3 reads TGTGCCAGCTCACCAAATCTAGCGGGAGGGGAGACCCAGTACTTC. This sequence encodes CASSPNLAGGETQYF.

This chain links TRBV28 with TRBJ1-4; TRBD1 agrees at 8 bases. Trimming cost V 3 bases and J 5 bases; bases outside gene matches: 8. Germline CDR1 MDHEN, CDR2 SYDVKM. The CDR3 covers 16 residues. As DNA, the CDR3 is TGTGCCAGCAGTTTCCAGGACAGGGCATTAAATGAAAAACTGTTTTTT. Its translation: CASSFQDRALNEKLFF.

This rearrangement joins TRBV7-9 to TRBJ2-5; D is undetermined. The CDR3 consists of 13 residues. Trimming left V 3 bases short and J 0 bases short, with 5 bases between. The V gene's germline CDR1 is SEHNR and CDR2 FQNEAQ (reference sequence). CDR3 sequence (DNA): TGTGCCAGCAGCTTGTCCGACCAAGAGACCCAGTACTTC. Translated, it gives CASSLSDQETQYF.

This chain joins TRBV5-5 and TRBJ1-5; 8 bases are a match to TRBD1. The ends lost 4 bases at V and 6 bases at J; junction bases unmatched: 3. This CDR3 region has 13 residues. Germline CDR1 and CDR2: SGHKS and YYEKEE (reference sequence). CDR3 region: CASSPGGPQPQHF. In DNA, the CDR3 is TGTGCCAGCAGCCCAGGGGGCCCTCAGCCCCAGCATTTT.

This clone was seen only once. The CDR3 loop is CATLSEPNTEAFF. CDR3 coding DNA: TGTGCCACCCTTTCGGAGCCGAACACTGAAGCTTTCTTT. The chain recombines TRBV19 with TRBJ1-1, with D unclear. CDR1 is LNHDA, CDR2 SQIVND, per germline (reference sequence). This CDR3 is built from 13 residues. Trimming cost V 10 bases and J 1 base, with 13 bases left between them.

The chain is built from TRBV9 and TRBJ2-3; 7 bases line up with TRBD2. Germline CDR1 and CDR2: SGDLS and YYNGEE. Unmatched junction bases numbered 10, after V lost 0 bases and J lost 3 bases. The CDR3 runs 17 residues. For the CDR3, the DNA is TGTGCCAGCAGCGTAGGATCCAGCTGGGGGGGAACAGATACGCAGTATTTT. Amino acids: CASSVGSSWGGTDTQYF.

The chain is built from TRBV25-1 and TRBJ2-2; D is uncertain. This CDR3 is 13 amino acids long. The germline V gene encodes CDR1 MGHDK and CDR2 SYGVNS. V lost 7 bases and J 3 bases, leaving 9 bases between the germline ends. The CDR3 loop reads CASKSEYTGELFF. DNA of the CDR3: TGTGCCAGCAAATCCGAGTACACCGGGGAGCTGTTTTTT.